The next 14 T cell receptor beta chains were all read from a single sample in a study of T cell responses to AZD1222 COVID-19 vaccine. The assay was immunoSEQ multiplex PCR, and TCRdb's table has in-frame clones only and misses some. The sample lists roughly 140,000 clones; 94% were seen once. Material: peripheral blood, obtained on day 0 of AZD1222 vaccination. Receptors originate from an adult in good health.

The CDR3 loop is CASSPSQGLVNTIYF. CDR3 nucleotide sequence: TGTGCCAGCAGCCCATCTCAGGGACTTGTCAACACCATATATTTT. The gene calls are TRBV25-1 and TRBJ1-3; possibly TRBD1 for D (5 bases). Germline V lookup: CDR1 MGHDK, CDR2 SYGVNS. The CDR3 runs to 15 residues. Trimming cost V 6 bases and J 7 bases, with 19 bases left between them.

The CDR3 DNA reads TGTGCCAGCAGCGGACAGGGGTCGCCTGAAGCTTTCTTT. This codes for CASSGQGSPEAFF. This chain connects TRBV6-2 or TRBV6-3 to TRBJ1-1, with TRBD1 identical over 9 bases. The CDR3 is made up of 13 amino acids. V lost 6 bases, J lost 6 bases, and 5 bases stayed unmatched. Germline loops: CDR1 MNHEY, CDR2 SVGEGT.

For this clone: Other DNA sequences within the sample encode an identical CDR3. The chain has TRBV18 and TRBJ1-1; no definite D call. Per the germline V gene, CDR1 is KGHSH and CDR2 is LQKENI. This CDR3 is built from 13 residues. The V gene lost 2 bases and the J gene lost 1 base, with 5 bases spanning the gap. The DNA for the CDR3 is TGTGCCAGCTCACCAGGGCAGAACACTGAAGCTTTCTTT. The encoded protein is CASSPGQNTEAFF.

V gene TRBV3-1 (or the pseudogene TRBV3-2) combines with J gene TRBJ2-2, with D perhaps matching TRBD2 (5 bases). Trimming pared 4 bases from V and 0 bases from J, leaving 15 bases between. The CDR3 consists of 17 residues. Germline V gene lookup returns CDR1 LGHDT and CDR2 YNNKEL (reference sequence). The CDR3 protein is CASSPHPAAANTGELFF. For the CDR3, the DNA is TGTGCCAGCAGCCCGCACCCGGCAGCGGCGAACACCGGGGAGCTGTTTTTT.

The chain has TRBV5-1 and TRBJ1-1; perhaps TRBD1 as D (5 bases). CDR3 length equals 13 residues. The V and J ends lost 4 bases and 8 bases respectively, with 15 bases between them. Germline-derived CDR1 and CDR2 are SGHRS and YFSETQ. The CDR3 loop is CASSPRDASEAFF. The CDR3 DNA is TGCGCCAGCAGCCCTCGGGACGCTTCAGAAGCTTTCTTT. Full variable domain (remainder filled in from reference TRBV5-1 and TRBJ1-1): KAGVTQTPRYLIKTRGQQVTLSCSPISGHRSVSWYQQTPGQGLQFLFEYFSETQRNKGNFPGRFSGRQFSNSRSEMNVSTLELGDSALYLCASSPRDASEAFFGQGTRLTVV.

The chain couples TRBV5-4 to TRBJ1-6; 7 nucleotides align to TRBD1. CDR1 is SGHNT, CDR2 YYREEE, per germline (reference sequence). Losses at the gene ends were 9 bases for V and 9 bases for J; bases not matched to a gene: 12. CDR3 length: 14 amino acids. CDR3 residues: CATEPGDRSSPLHF. DNA of the CDR3: TGTGCCACTGAGCCCGGGGACAGAAGTTCACCCCTCCACTTT.

This chain connects TRBV4-2 to TRBJ2-1; D uncertain. The CDR3 spans 17 residues. The germline V and J ends were trimmed by 0 bases and 5 bases, with 17 bases remaining between them. Germline CDR1 is LGHNA and CDR2 is YNFKEQ. The CDR3 spells CASSQDSALRGNNEQFF. DNA for the CDR3: TGTGCCAGCAGCCAAGATTCGGCGTTACGTGGGAACAATGAGCAGTTCTTC.

CDR3 protein: CSVSTSDYGYTF. CDR3 in DNA: TGCAGCGTTTCCACCTCGGACTATGGCTACACCTTC. The chain joins TRBV29-1 to TRBJ1-2; no reliable D call. CDR3 length: 12 amino acids. Per germline, CDR1 SQVTM and CDR2 ANQGSEA. Trimming pared 5 bases from V and 3 bases from J, leaving 10 bases between.

This chain links TRBV5-1 with TRBJ2-5, with D unresolved. There are 16 residues in the CDR3. Germline V gene sequence: CDR1 SGHRS, CDR2 YFSETQ. V was trimmed by 0 bases and J by 1 base, leaving 13 bases between them. This CDR3 is CASSLALTTLQETQYF. In DNA, the CDR3 is TGCGCCAGCAGCTTGGCCCTAACAACGCTCCAAGAGACCCAGTACTTC.

The chain carries TRBV3-1 (or the pseudogene TRBV3-2) and TRBJ1-3; D unclear. With 2 bases removed from V and 0 bases from J, the gap between germline ends came to 5 bases. The CDR3 totals 14 residues. Germline values: CDR1 LGHDT, CDR2 YNNKEL (reference sequence). The CDR3 is CASSQISSGNTIYF. DNA for the CDR3: TGTGCCAGCAGCCAAATAAGCTCTGGAAACACCATATATTTT.

The V call is TRBV7-3, the J call TRBJ2-7; the match to TRBD1 covers 12 bases. The V gene end was trimmed by 5 bases and the J gene end by 5 bases; junction bases not matched to a gene: 4. Per the germline V gene, CDR1 is SGHTA and CDR2 is FQGTGA. The CDR3 length is 14 residues. The CDR3 DNA sequence: TGTGCCAGCAGCCTAGGGACAGGGGGCAACGAGCAGTACGTC. Translated: CASSLGTGGNEQYV.

The chain links TRBV7-8 to TRBJ1-1; D is unclear. The CDR3 is made up of 13 amino acids. Between the trimmed V and J ends, which lost 1 base and 5 bases, there was a span of 8 bases. Germline CDR1 is SGHVS and CDR2 is FQNEAQ. The CDR3 DNA sequence: TGTGCCAGCAGCTTAGACGAAGGGACTGAAGCTTTCTTT. The encoded protein is CASSLDEGTEAFF.

This clone was seen repeatedly, ten times or more. The V gene is TRBV19, the J gene TRBJ1-5, with 9 bases that match TRBD1. J was trimmed by 7 bases and V by 5 bases; bases with no gene match: 9. This CDR3 is 15 amino acids long. The germline V gene has CDR1 LNHDA and CDR2 SQIVND (reference sequence). The CDR3: CASSVTGGSGQPQHF. Here the CDR3 DNA reads TGTGCCAGTAGTGTGACAGGGGGTTCGGGCCAGCCCCAGCATTTT.

The genes are TRBV11-2 and TRBJ2-2; 11 bases map to TRBD2. The CDR3 loop spans 16 amino acids. Germline lookup yields CDR1 SGHAT and CDR2 FQNNGV. The junction had 7 bases not matched to a gene; V was cut back by 5 bases and J by 5 bases. Here the CDR3 DNA reads TGTGCCAGCAGCCCGATGGGACTAGCGGTTACCGGGGAGCTGTTTTTT. Amino acid sequence: CASSPMGLAVTGELFF.